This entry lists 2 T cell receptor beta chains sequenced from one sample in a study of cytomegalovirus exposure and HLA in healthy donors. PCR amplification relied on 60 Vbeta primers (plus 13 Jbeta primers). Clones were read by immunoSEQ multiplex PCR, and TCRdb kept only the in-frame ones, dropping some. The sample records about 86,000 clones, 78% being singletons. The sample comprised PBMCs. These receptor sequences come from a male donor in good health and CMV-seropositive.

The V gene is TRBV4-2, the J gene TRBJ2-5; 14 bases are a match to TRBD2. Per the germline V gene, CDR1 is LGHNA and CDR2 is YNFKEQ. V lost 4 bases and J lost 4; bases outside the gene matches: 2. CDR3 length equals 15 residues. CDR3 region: CASSRGLAGGETQYF. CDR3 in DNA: TGTGCCAGCAGCCGCGGACTAGCGGGGGGAGAGACCCAGTACTTC.

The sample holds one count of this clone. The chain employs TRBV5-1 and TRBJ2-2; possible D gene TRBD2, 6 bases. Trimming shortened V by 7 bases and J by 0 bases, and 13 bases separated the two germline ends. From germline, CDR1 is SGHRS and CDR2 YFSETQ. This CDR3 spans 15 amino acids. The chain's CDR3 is CASAIGTSNTGELFF. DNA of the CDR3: TGCGCCAGCGCAATCGGGACTTCGAACACCGGGGAGCTGTTTTTT.